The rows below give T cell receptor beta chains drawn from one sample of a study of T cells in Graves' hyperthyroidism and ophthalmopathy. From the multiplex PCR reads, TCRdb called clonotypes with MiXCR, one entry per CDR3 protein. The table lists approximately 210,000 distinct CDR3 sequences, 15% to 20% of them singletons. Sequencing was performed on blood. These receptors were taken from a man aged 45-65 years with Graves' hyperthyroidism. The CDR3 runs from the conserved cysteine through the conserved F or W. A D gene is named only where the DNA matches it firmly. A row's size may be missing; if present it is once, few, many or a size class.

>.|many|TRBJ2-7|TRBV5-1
TGCGCCAGCAGCTGGGAGGCCAGTTTCCTCCTCGAGCAGTACTTC
CASSWEASFLLEQYF
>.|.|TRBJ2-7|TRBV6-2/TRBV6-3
TGTGCCAGCAGCCAAGGATACCTCTCCTACAATGAGCAGTACTTC
CASSQGYLSYNEQYF
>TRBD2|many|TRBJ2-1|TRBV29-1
TGCAGCGGAAAGAGCGGGAGGGCCTTCTCCTACAATGAGCAGTTCTTC
CSGKSGRAFSYNEQFF
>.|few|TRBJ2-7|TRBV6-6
TGTGCCAGCAGTTACAGGGCAGGGGCCTACGAGCAGTACTTC
CASSYRAGAYEQYF
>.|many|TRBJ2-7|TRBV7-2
TGTGCCAGCAGCTTAGTCGGATTCGCATCCCGCCTAGCCCACGCCTCCGAGCAGTACTTC
CASSLVGFASRLAHASEQYF
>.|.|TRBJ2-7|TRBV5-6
TGTGCCAGCAATCGGAATGGGCAGTACTTC
CASNRNGQYF
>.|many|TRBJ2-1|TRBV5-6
TGTGCCAGCAGCGTTCTACTAGGTGAGCAGTTCTTC
CASSVLLGEQFF
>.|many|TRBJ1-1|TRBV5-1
TGCGCCAGCAGCTTGCCGGGAAACACTGAAGCTTTCTTT
CASSLPGNTEAFF
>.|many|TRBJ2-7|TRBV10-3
TGTGCCATCAGTGAGGGGGGCGGGTACTACGGCGAGCAGTACTTC
CAISEGGGYYGEQYF
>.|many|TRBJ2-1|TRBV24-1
TGTGCCACCAGTGAAAGCTGGAGCTCCTACAATGAGCAGTTCTTC
CATSESWSSYNEQFF
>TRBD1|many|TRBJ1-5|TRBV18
TGTGCCAGCTCACAGTCTAAGGGACAGGTAGGGCAGCCCCAGCATTTT
CASSQSKGQVGQPQHF
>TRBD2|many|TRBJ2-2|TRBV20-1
TGCAGTGCTCATCTGTCGGGGAGGGCCGGGGAGCTGTTTTTT
CSAHLSGRAGELFF
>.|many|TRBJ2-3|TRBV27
TGTGCCAGCAGCGACCGGGGGAGTAGGACAGATACGCAGTATTTT
CASSDRGSRTDTQYF
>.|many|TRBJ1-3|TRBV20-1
TGCAGTGCTAAAACGGGCAGCTTCTCTGGAAACACCATATATTTT
CSAKTGSFSGNTIYF
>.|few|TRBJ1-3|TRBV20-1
TGCAGTGCAACAGGTGGAAACACCATATATTTT
CSATGGNTIYF
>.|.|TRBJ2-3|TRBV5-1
TGCGCCAGCAGCTTGGACAGGGCCGCGGTGAAGTATTTT
CASSLDRAAVKYF
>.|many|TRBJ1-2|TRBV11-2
TGTGCCAGCAGCTTTCAGGGGATCTCCAACTATGGCTACACCTTC
CASSFQGISNYGYTF
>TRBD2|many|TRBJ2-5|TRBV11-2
TGTGCCAGCAGCTTAGGCCCTAGCGGGAGTGGCCAAGAGACCCAGTACTTC
CASSLGPSGSGQETQYF
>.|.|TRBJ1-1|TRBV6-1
TGTGCCAGCAGTCCCTGGGGCGGGGCTGAAGCTTTCTTT
CASSPWGGAEAFF
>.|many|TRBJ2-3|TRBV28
TGTGCCAGCAGTTTCTCGGGGAGGACAGATACGCAGTATTTT
CASSFSGRTDTQYF
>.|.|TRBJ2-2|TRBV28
TGTGCCAGCAGTTTTAACGGGAGCGGGGAGCTGTTTTTT
CASSFNGSGELFF
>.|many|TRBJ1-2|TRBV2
TGTGCCAGCAGTGAGCCGTATGGCTACACCTTC
CASSEPYGYTF
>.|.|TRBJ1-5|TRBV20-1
TGCAGTGCTAGGGACCTCCGGGGAAGCAATCAGCCCCAGCATTTT
CSARDLRGSNQPQHF
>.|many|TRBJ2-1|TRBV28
TGTGCCAGCAGACCCCCTTACGCAGGGAAGCATGAGCAGTTCTTC
CASRPPYAGKHEQFF
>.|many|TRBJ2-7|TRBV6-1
TGTGCCAGCAGCGCCGAGGGTGACAGAGCCTACGAGCAGTACTTC
CASSAEGDRAYEQYF
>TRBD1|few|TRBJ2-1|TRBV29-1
TGCAGCGTTGAAGATCCCCAGGACAGGGCAAACTACAATGAGCAGTTCTTC
CSVEDPQDRANYNEQFF
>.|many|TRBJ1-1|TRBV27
TGTGCCAGCAGTTTCGGTAGGGGTGGCACTGAAGCTTTCTTT
CASSFGRGGTEAFF
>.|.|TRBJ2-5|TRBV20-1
TGCAGTGCTAGAGATGTTAGGGAGACCCAGTACTTC
CSARDVRETQYF
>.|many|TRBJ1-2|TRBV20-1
TGCAGTGCTAGAGATCACTATGGCTACACCTTC
CSARDHYGYTF
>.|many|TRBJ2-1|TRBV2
TGTGCCAGCAGTGAAGCCACGCAGGTCAATGAGCAGTTCTTC
CASSEATQVNEQFF
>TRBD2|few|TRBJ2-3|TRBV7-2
TGTGCCAGCAGCTCCCCCCTTAGGGTAGCGGGAGCGACAGATACGCAGTATTTT
CASSSPLRVAGATDTQYF
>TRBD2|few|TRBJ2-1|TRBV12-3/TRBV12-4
TGTGCCAGCAGTTTAAGTTCTAGCGGGAACTATGAGCAGTTCTTC
CASSLSSSGNYEQFF
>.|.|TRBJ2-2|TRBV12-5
TGTGCTAGTGGTTTGTTCGCGGGATCCGGGGAGCTGTTTTTT
CASGLFAGSGELFF
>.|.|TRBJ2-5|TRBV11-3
TGTGCCAGCAGCCAAGATGGAGTGGCAACTGGGGAGACCCAGTACTTC
CASSQDGVATGETQYF
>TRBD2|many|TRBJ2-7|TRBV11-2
TGTGCCAGCAGCCCTCATGTGACTAGCGGGAGGGCCTACGAGCAGTACTTC
CASSPHVTSGRAYEQYF
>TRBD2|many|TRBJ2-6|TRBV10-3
TGTGCCATCAGTGAGTCGGGAGGGTTAGGGGCCAACGTCCTGACTTTC
CAISESGGLGANVLTF
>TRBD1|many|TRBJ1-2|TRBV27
TGTGCCAGCAGCCCCAGGACAGGGCCCTCTGGCTACACCTTC
CASSPRTGPSGYTF
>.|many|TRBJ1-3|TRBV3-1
TGTGCCAGCAGCCACACTGGAAACACCATATATTTT
CASSHTGNTIYF
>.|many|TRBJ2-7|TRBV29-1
TGCAGCGTTGAGGGGCTTAAACCCTACGAGCAGTACTTC
CSVEGLKPYEQYF